This is a list of T cell receptor beta chains from one sample in a study of technical replicates of blood from several donors. TCRdb's copy holds only in-frame clones and misses some; the assay was immunoSEQ multiplex PCR. This sample yields tens of thousands of clones, of which around nine tenths are seen a single time; around 4.6% belongs to the top ten. Sequences were obtained from PBMCs. The receptor set was obtained from a human donor in good health. Some clones in this sample may be carry-over from other donors' samples. Both conserved end residues are part of each CDR3. Each record gives: clone size, V gene, D gene, J gene, CDR3 DNA, CDR3 protein. A D gene is named only where the DNA matches it firmly. Clone size is shown for a subset of rows, as once, few, many or a class of expanded clone.

NA,TRBV27,TRBD2,TRBJ2-1,TGTGCCAGCAGGAAGCGGGGGCTTTACAATGAGCAGTTCTTC,CASRKRGLYNEQFF
NA,TRBV10-3,NA,TRBJ2-2,TGTGCCGTGAGTGGGTCAGGGGACACCGGGGAGCTGTTTTTT,CAVSGSGDTGELFF
NA,TRBV5-1,NA,TRBJ2-5,TGCGCCAGCAGCTGGGGGGACGGCCAAGAGACCCAGTACTTC,CASSWGDGQETQYF
NA,TRBV7-9,NA,TRBJ2-7,TGTGCCAGCAGCTTATCCAATACGGACGAGCAGTACTTC,CASSLSNTDEQYF
NA,TRBV2,NA,TRBJ2-5,TGTGCCAGCAGTACCGGGGTAGGAGAGACCCAGTACTTC,CASSTGVGETQYF
NA,TRBV7-2,NA,TRBJ1-1,TGTGCCAGCAGGGAAACAGGTCTCCAGAACACTGAAGCTTTCTTT,CASRETGLQNTEAFF
NA,TRBV7-2,NA,TRBJ1-3,TGTGCCAGCAGCCTCGGGTTAACTGGAAACACCATATATTTT,CASSLGLTGNTIYF
NA,TRBV19,NA,TRBJ1-3,TGTGCCAGCGCAGTCTCTTTCTCTGGAAACACCATATATTTT,CASAVSFSGNTIYF
NA,TRBV6-6,NA,TRBJ1-1,TGTGCCAGCACCGAGCTGGGGCTGAACACTGAAGCTTTCTTT,CASTELGLNTEAFF
once,TRBV2,TRBD1,TRBJ1-6,TGTGCCAGCAAAGACCGGACAGGGGCAGATTCACCCCTCCACTTT,CASKDRTGADSPLHF
NA,TRBV6-5,TRBD2,TRBJ2-1,TGTGCCAGTAGTTCTGCCGGGCTAGCGGGAGAAGGGCAGTTCTTC,CASSSAGLAGEGQFF
NA,TRBV30,NA,TRBJ1-3,TGTGCCTGGAGTGTACTCCGGGTAGCCTCTGGAAACACCATATATTTT,CAWSVLRVASGNTIYF
NA,TRBV7-8,NA,TRBJ1-1,TGTGCCAGCAGCGTAGATGGTGGCAGGGCAGGTGAAGCTTTCTTT,CASSVDGGRAGEAFF
NA,TRBV4-3,TRBD2,TRBJ2-5,TGCGCCAGCAGCCAAGATCCCATATCTAGCGGGGGGAGTCTATGGGAGACCCAGTACTTC,CASSQDPISSGGSLWETQYF
NA,TRBV7-9,NA,TRBJ1-2,TGTGCCAGCAGCGGGATCGGCCTTTTGGCGGGGGCCATCTATGGCTACACCTTC,CASSGIGLLAGAIYGYTF
NA,TRBV19,TRBD1,TRBJ1-2,TGTGCCAGTAGTCTCCACGGGACAGGGCCCTATGGCTACACCTTC,CASSLHGTGPYGYTF
few,TRBV5-1,NA,TRBJ1-4,TGCGCCAGCACCCGTAACGGGGATAATGAAAAACTGTTTTTT,CASTRNGDNEKLFF
NA,TRBV19,NA,TRBJ2-2,TGTGCCAGTAGTAGCACTGGACAGAGTGGGACCGGGGAGCTGTTTTTT,CASSSTGQSGTGELFF
NA,TRBV4-2,TRBD2,TRBJ2-7,TGTGCCAGCAGCCCCGGACGGTTGGGAGGGGACGAGCAGTACTTC,CASSPGRLGGDEQYF
NA,TRBV7-3,TRBD1,TRBJ2-1,TGTGCCAGCAGCTTAATGGGACAGTGGAACAATGAGCAGTTCTTC,CASSLMGQWNNEQFF
NA,TRBV5-1,TRBD2,TRBJ2-7,TGCGCCAGCAGCACCCCCGGGACTAGCGGGAGAGGCGAGCAGTACTTC,CASSTPGTSGRGEQYF
NA,TRBV15,TRBD1,TRBJ1-4,TGTGCCACCAGCAGAGGTGACAGGGGTGGTGAAAAACTGTTTTTT,CATSRGDRGGEKLFF
NA,TRBV7-8,NA,TRBJ2-5,TGTGCCAGCAGCTTAGAGCCAGGGAGGGAGACCCAGTACTTC,CASSLEPGRETQYF
NA,TRBV5-1,NA,TRBJ2-1,TGCGCCAGTTCTTTATCGGGAGCTTACAATGAGCAGTTCTTC,CASSLSGAYNEQFF
NA,TRBV6-1,NA,TRBJ2-6,TGTGCCAGCAGTGAAAGGGGAAATGGGGCCAACGTCCTGACTTTC,CASSERGNGANVLTF
NA,TRBV4-1,TRBD1,TRBJ2-5,TGCGCCAGCAGCCAAGATGTGGTGACAGGGGTGGGAAAGACCCAGTACTTC,CASSQDVVTGVGKTQYF
NA,TRBV7-8,TRBD2,TRBJ2-7,TGTGCCAGCAGCTTAGTTATTAGCGGGGGGGCTTACGAGCAGTACTTC,CASSLVISGGAYEQYF
NA,TRBV4-2,TRBD2,TRBJ2-1,TGTGCCAGCACGACTAGCGGGATCAATGAGCAGTTCTTC,CASTTSGINEQFF
NA,TRBV4-2,NA,TRBJ2-5,TGTGCCAGCAGCCAAGATTTCGCCGGAGGGGAGACCCAGTACTTC,CASSQDFAGGETQYF
NA,TRBV4-3,TRBD2,TRBJ2-3,TGCGCCAGCAGCCATACACTAGCGGGAGCGGCAGATACGCAGTATTTT,CASSHTLAGAADTQYF
NA,TRBV21-1,NA,TRBJ2-3,TGTGCCGGCCTGGGCAGGGGGCCAGATACGCAGTATTTT,CAGLGRGPDTQYF
NA,TRBV5-6,TRBD1,TRBJ1-6,TGTGCCAGCAGCTGGAACGACAGGGAATCACCCCTCCACTTT,CASSWNDRESPLHF
NA,TRBV27,NA,TRBJ2-7,TGTGCCAGCAGAGCCCTCGGGGGGCCTGGCGACGAGCAGTACTTC,CASRALGGPGDEQYF
NA,TRBV6-5,NA,TRBJ1-5,TGTGCCAGCAGTGCCTACACGACAGTGGGCCAGCCCCAGCATTTT,CASSAYTTVGQPQHF
few,TRBV4-2,NA,TRBJ2-5,TGTGCCAGCAGCCAAGGGGGGGTTGGTCAAGAGACCCAGTACTTC,CASSQGGVGQETQYF
NA,TRBV5-6,NA,TRBJ1-5,TGTGCCAGCAGCTTGGGGGGGACAAGGAGCAATCAGCCCCAGCATTTT,CASSLGGTRSNQPQHF
NA,TRBV7-2,TRBD2,TRBJ2-1,TGTGCCAGCAGCCCAAGACTAGCGGCCAATGAGCAGTTCTTC,CASSPRLAANEQFF
NA,TRBV19,TRBD1,TRBJ2-3,TGTGCCAGTAGTATCGGGACAGGTTCCACAGATACGCAGTATTTT,CASSIGTGSTDTQYF
NA,TRBV18,NA,TRBJ1-1,TGTGCCAGCTCACCTACTAGGACCCTCATGAACACTGAAGCTTTCTTT,CASSPTRTLMNTEAFF
NA,TRBV9,TRBD1,TRBJ1-6,TGTGCCAGCAGCGAGGGGGACAGCGCCTATAATTCACCCCTCCACTTT,CASSEGDSAYNSPLHF
NA,TRBV4-1,NA,TRBJ2-6,TGCGCCAGCAGCCAAGAGATGGCGTCGGGGGTCCCTGGGGCCAACGTCCTGACTTTC,CASSQEMASGVPGANVLTF